This TCR beta chain was sequenced during a study of T-cell reconstitution after alpha-beta-depleted transplantation in children. General study points: Expanded graft clones, several hundred of them, were reportedly the source of alpha-beta T cells about two months after transplant. Several patients had high TCRbeta diversity at day 60; it came from surviving recipient T cells and thymic progenitors. Hyperexpanded clones declined; after one year, newly produced T cells mostly supplied diversity.

This clonotype appeared many times. The target antigen is unknown. Trimming took off 3 bases at V and 2 bases at J, with 17 bases between the two ends. This CDR3 has 17 residues. Unique molecular identifiers featured in how the TCRbeta library was prepared. TCRdb re-called the PCR reads with MiXCR, one entry per CDR3 protein. The repertoire has under 450,000 distinct CDR3 sequences, around 16% of them found once; the top ten carry about 32%. The sequenced sample was PBMCs, mostly from graft donor cells, obtained 360 days after TCRalphabeta/CD19-depleted stem cell transplant. The rearrangement joins TRBV12-3 or TRBV12-4 to TRBJ2-4; D is ambiguous. This TCR was recovered from a boy in the first two years of life who had a stem cell transplant for Wiskott-Aldrich syndrome, so the T cells may come from the graft donor. For the CDR3, the DNA is TGTGCCAGCAGTTTTCGTATGGGTCACCAAACCAAAAACATTCAGTACTTC. Translating gives CASSFRMGHQTKNIQYF.